A selection of T cell receptor beta chains follows, all from one sample in a study of blood T cell repertoires in COVID-19. The protocol was immunoSEQ multiplex PCR, while the TCRdb copy is restricted to in-frame clones and leaves out a portion. In the table there are about 90,000 clones, 85% of which are singletons. The sample consisted of peripheral blood. The receptors stem from a man aged 45-65 years with acute or convalescent COVID-19. Both conserved end residues are part of each CDR3. Each record gives: clone size, D gene, J gene, V gene, CDR3 protein, CDR3 DNA. The D gene is left open where the match is weak. The size of a clone is reported for some rows only, either as once, few or many, or as a class for expanded clones.

size: once
D: .
J: TRBJ1-4
V: TRBV7-4
CDR3: CASSSKTDSSANEKLFF
DNA: TGTGCCAGCAGCTCAAAGACAGACTCGAGCGCTAATGAAAAACTGTTTTTT

size: .
D: .
J: TRBJ2-3
V: TRBV7-2
CDR3: CASSPYTDTQYF
DNA: TGTGCCAGCAGCCCCTACACAGATACGCAGTATTTT

size: .
D: .
J: TRBJ1-1
V: TRBV5-1
CDR3: CASSSTLNTEAFF
DNA: TGCGCCAGCAGCTCGACATTGAACACTGAAGCTTTCTTT

size: .
D: .
J: TRBJ2-4
V: TRBV6-2/TRBV6-3
CDR3: CASSGSGELAKNIQYF
DNA: TGTGCCAGCAGTGGATCGGGGGAGCTAGCCAAAAACATTCAGTACTTC

size: .
D: TRBD2
J: TRBJ2-7
V: TRBV18
CDR3: CASSPALAGALYEQYF
DNA: TGTGCCAGCTCACCCGCCCTAGCGGGGGCACTATACGAGCAGTACTTC

size: .
D: TRBD2
J: TRBJ2-5
V: TRBV5-1
CDR3: CASSPTAGQETQYF
DNA: TGCGCCAGCAGTCCGACAGCGGGGCAAGAGACCCAGTACTTC

size: .
D: TRBD2
J: TRBJ2-2
V: TRBV5-1
CDR3: CASSASSGGAGELFF
DNA: TGCGCCAGCAGCGCCTCTAGCGGGGGGGCCGGGGAGCTGTTTTTT

size: once
D: TRBD2
J: TRBJ2-7
V: TRBV25-1
CDR3: CASSEWGSGGYEQYF
DNA: TGTGCCAGCAGTGAATGGGGTTCGGGGGGCTACGAGCAGTACTTC

size: .
D: TRBD1
J: TRBJ1-1
V: TRBV6-2/TRBV6-3
CDR3: CASSHGQGAFTEAFF
DNA: TGTGCCAGCAGTCACGGACAGGGGGCTTTCACTGAAGCTTTCTTT

size: .
D: .
J: TRBJ2-7
V: TRBV30
CDR3: CAWSGRSHEQYF
DNA: TGTGCCTGGAGTGGTAGAAGCCACGAGCAGTACTTC

size: .
D: .
J: TRBJ2-2
V: TRBV18
CDR3: CASSPRQNGELFF
DNA: TGTGCCAGCTCACCACGACAGAACGGGGAGCTGTTTTTT

size: .
D: TRBD2
J: TRBJ2-7
V: TRBV4-3
CDR3: CASSQAGGSYEQYF
DNA: TGCGCCAGCAGCCAGGCGGGAGGGTCCTACGAGCAGTACTTC

size: .
D: .
J: TRBJ2-2
V: TRBV18
CDR3: CASSPERTGELFF
DNA: TGTGCCAGCTCACCCGAGAGGACCGGGGAGCTGTTTTTT

size: .
D: TRBD1
J: TRBJ1-2
V: TRBV10-1
CDR3: CASSDGQGYNYGYTF
DNA: TGCGCCAGCAGTGATGGACAGGGATATAACTATGGCTACACCTTC

size: .
D: .
J: TRBJ2-5
V: TRBV5-6
CDR3: CASSLSGQETQYF
DNA: TGTGCCAGCAGCTTATCGGGACAAGAGACCCAGTACTTC